The rows below give T cell receptor beta chains drawn from one sample of a study of blood T cell repertoires in COVID-19. Assay used: immunoSEQ multiplex PCR; TCRdb lists only in-frame clones, some missing. Of 30,000 to 35,000 clones in the sample, roughly 73% were seen once. Specimen: peripheral blood. Receptor source: an older man with active or convalescent COVID-19. The CDR3 runs from the conserved cysteine through the conserved F or W. D genes are given only for firm matches. Clone size is shown for a subset of rows, as once, few, many or a class of expanded clone.

-	few	TRBV3-1/TRBV3-2	TRBJ2-7	TGTGCCAGCAGCTACAAAAGCTCCTACGAGCAGTACTTC	CASSYKSSYEQYF
-	-	TRBV27	TRBJ2-6	TGTGCCAGCAGTTTTACAGGGATAGCTGGGGCCAACGTCCTGACTTTC	CASSFTGIAGANVLTF
-	-	TRBV11-3	TRBJ2-1	TGTGCCAGCAGCGAGCGTTCCTCCTACAATGAGCAGTTCTTC	CASSERSSYNEQFF
-	-	TRBV28	TRBJ1-2	TGTGCCAGCAGTTTGCAAAGTAATACAGGCTATGGCTACACCTTC	CASSLQSNTGYGYTF
-	-	TRBV21-1	TRBJ2-7	TGTGCCAGCAGCAAACTAACGTTTTGGGGCCTCGCCTACGAGCAGTACTTC	CASSKLTFWGLAYEQYF
TRBD2	-	TRBV5-5	TRBJ2-3	TGTGCCAGCAGCTTGGAGGGAGGGCCTGCAGATACGCAGTATTTT	CASSLEGGPADTQYF
-	-	TRBV24-1	TRBJ2-6	TGTGCCACCGAACCAAAGACAGGAGCCAACGTCCTGACTTTC	CATEPKTGANVLTF
TRBD1	-	TRBV12-3/TRBV12-4	TRBJ1-5	TGTGCCAGCAGCCAGGGGGAAGGTCAGCCCCAGCATTTT	CASSQGEGQPQHF
TRBD2	once	TRBV5-1	TRBJ2-2	TGCGCCAGCAGCGTAGGGGGACTAGCGGGATTGAACACCGGGGAGCTGTTTTTT	CASSVGGLAGLNTGELFF
-	-	TRBV9	TRBJ1-6	TGTGCCAGCAGTGCCGGCTGGAGCTCTAATAATTCACCCCTCCACTTT	CASSAGWSSNNSPLHF
TRBD2	-	TRBV18	TRBJ2-1	TGTGCCAGCTCACCGGGACTAGCGGGATTTAGTGAGCAGTTCTTC	CASSPGLAGFSEQFF
TRBD1	-	TRBV24-1	TRBJ1-1	TGTGCCACCAGTGATTCCGGGACAGGGAACACTGAAGCTTTCTTT	CATSDSGTGNTEAFF
-	few	TRBV11-2	TRBJ2-2	TGTGCCAGCAGCTTATCGGACATTACAAGCGGGGAGCTGTTTTTT	CASSLSDITSGELFF
-	-	TRBV2	TRBJ2-3	TGTGCCAGCAAGGGGTACCCCCGCACAGATACGCAGTATTTT	CASKGYPRTDTQYF
TRBD1	-	TRBV28	TRBJ1-1	TGTGCCAGCAGTTTATGGTCAGGGGGCATTAGAGAAGCTTTCTTT	CASSLWSGGIREAFF
TRBD1	-	TRBV28	TRBJ1-3	TGTGCCAGCAGTTGGGACAGGGGGTCAGGAAACACCATATATTTT	CASSWDRGSGNTIYF
-	once	TRBV3-1/TRBV3-2	TRBJ2-5	TGTGCCAGCAGCCAAGGAGGTAGGGAGACCCAGTACTTC	CASSQGGRETQYF
TRBD1	few	TRBV19	TRBJ1-2	TGTGCCAGTAGTACCGGACAGGGCGGCTATGGCTACACCTTC	CASSTGQGGYGYTF
TRBD1	-	TRBV7-9	TRBJ1-2	TGTGCCAGCAGCTTAGCGACAGGGGCCTACACCTTC	CASSLATGAYTF
-	-	TRBV2	TRBJ2-7	TGTGCCAGCAGTGTAAGCAGGAGGGGCGAGCAGTACTTC	CASSVSRRGEQYF
-	-	TRBV5-1	TRBJ1-2	TGCGCCAGCAGCACAGTTGGGGGAGGCTATGGCTACACCTTC	CASSTVGGGYGYTF
-	-	TRBV4-1	TRBJ2-1	TGCGCCAGCAGCCAAGATGACGACTTACTTTCGTACAATGAGCAGTTCTTC	CASSQDDDLLSYNEQFF
TRBD1	few	TRBV19	TRBJ1-5	TGTGCCAGTAGTTGGACAGGCGAGTATCAGCCCCAGCATTTT	CASSWTGEYQPQHF
-	-	TRBV6-2/TRBV6-3	TRBJ1-1	TGTGCCAGCAGTTACCCAAGGACTCCTGGACAGATAGAGAACACTGAAGCTTTCTTT	CASSYPRTPGQIENTEAFF
-	-	TRBV6-5	TRBJ2-1	TGTGCCAGCAGGGCAGGGCCCTACAATGAGCAGTTCTTC	CASRAGPYNEQFF
TRBD1	-	TRBV6-6	TRBJ1-1	TGTGCCAGCTCAGGACAGGGCTCGAACACTGAAGCTTTCTTT	CASSGQGSNTEAFF
-	-	TRBV6-5	TRBJ2-7	TGTGCCAGCAGTTACATGGACACCCTCTACGAGCAGTACTTC	CASSYMDTLYEQYF
-	-	TRBV28	TRBJ1-2	TGTGCCAGCAGTACCCCCGGAGCTAACTATGGCTACACCTTC	CASSTPGANYGYTF
-	-	TRBV28	TRBJ2-3	TGTGCCAGCAGTTGGGGAGCCAACACAGATACGCAGTATTTT	CASSWGANTDTQYF
TRBD2	-	TRBV6-2/TRBV6-3	TRBJ2-5	TGTGCCAGCAGTTATAATCCCACTAGCGGGAAAGTCGTCTGGGAGACCCAGTACTTC	CASSYNPTSGKVVWETQYF
-	-	TRBV29-1	TRBJ2-1	TGCAGCGTTTCGCCGGACACCCCGAATGAGCAGTTCTTC	CSVSPDTPNEQFF